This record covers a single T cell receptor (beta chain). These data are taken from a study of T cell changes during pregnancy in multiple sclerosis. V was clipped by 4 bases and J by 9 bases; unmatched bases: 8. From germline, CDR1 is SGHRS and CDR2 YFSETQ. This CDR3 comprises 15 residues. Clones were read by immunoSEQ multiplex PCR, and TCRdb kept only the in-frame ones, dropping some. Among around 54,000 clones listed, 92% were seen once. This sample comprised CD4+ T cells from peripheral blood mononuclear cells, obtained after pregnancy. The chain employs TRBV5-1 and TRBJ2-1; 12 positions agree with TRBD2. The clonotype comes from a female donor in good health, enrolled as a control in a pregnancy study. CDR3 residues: CASSDLAGGNGEQFF. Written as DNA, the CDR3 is TGCGCCAGCAGCGATCTAGCGGGGGGGAATGGTGAGCAGTTCTTC.